The 30 T cell receptor beta chains given below trace back to one sample, sequenced in a study of T cell changes during pregnancy in multiple sclerosis. Here immunoSEQ multiplex PCR was the method, and the copy in TCRdb shows in-frame clones only, minus some. The table has 65,000 to 95,000 clones, about 93% seen once. Sequences were derived from peripheral blood, sampled after pregnancy. These receptors were obtained from a female donor in good health, enrolled as a control in a pregnancy study.

This chain connects TRBV30 to TRBJ1-2; possibly TRBD1 for D (5 bases). Between the trimmed V and J ends, which lost 3 bases and 4 bases, there was a span of 9 bases. Germline CDR1 is GTSNPN and CDR2 is SVGIG (reference sequence). CDR3 size: 12 residues. The CDR3 sequence: CAWSPGVYGYTF. The CDR3 DNA reads TGTGCCTGGAGCCCGGGGGTCTATGGCTACACCTTC.

The gene calls are TRBV9 and TRBJ2-7, with D possibly TRBD2 on 6 matching bases. Germline V gene sequence: CDR1 SGDLS, CDR2 YYNGEE. V was pared by 4 bases and J by 4 bases, with 21 bases between. This CDR3 has 16 amino acids. Here the CDR3 DNA reads TGTGCCAGCAGCCCGAATTCGGGGGTGGGGGGTTACGAGCAGTACTTC. Translation gives CASSPNSGVGGYEQYF.

The chain couples TRBV19 to TRBJ2-7, with 7 bases lining up with TRBD2. The J segment lost 7 bases and the V segment lost 5 bases, leaving 8 bases of the junction unmatched. Germline CDR1 LNHDA, CDR2 SQIVND (reference sequence). This CDR3 region has 13 residues. CDR3 protein: CASSVAGAGEQYF. The CDR3 DNA reads as TGTGCCAGTAGTGTGGCGGGAGCGGGGGAGCAGTACTTC.

The chain links TRBV7-9 to TRBJ1-5; D perhaps matches TRBD1 (5 bases). Germline assignment: CDR1 SEHNR and CDR2 FQNEAQ (reference sequence). Trimming shortened V by 3 bases and J by 5 bases, and 14 bases separated the two germline ends. The CDR3 spans 15 residues. Here the CDR3 DNA reads TGTGCCAGCAGCTTCATGGGGGGGGTAGATCAGCCCCAGCATTTT. It translates to CASSFMGGVDQPQHF.

The rearrangement joins TRBV7-6 to TRBJ2-2; TRBD1 aligns across 11 bases. The junction had 1 base not matched to a gene; V was cut back by 4 bases and J by 6 bases. Germline V gives CDR1 SGHVS, CDR2 FNYEAQ. The CDR3 is 14 residues long. The CDR3 here is CASSSGQGAGELFF. Here the CDR3 DNA reads TGTGCCAGCAGCTCGGGACAGGGGGCCGGGGAGCTGTTTTTT.

The chain joins TRBV7-6 to TRBJ2-7; possible D gene TRBD2, 5 bases. Trimming took 0 bases from V and 6 from J, leaving 12 bases between them. Per the germline V gene, CDR1 is SGHVS and CDR2 is FNYEAQ. CDR3 length: 14 residues. CDR3 sequence: CASSLASLATEQYF. The CDR3 DNA is TGTGCCAGCAGCTTAGCGTCCCTAGCTACCGAGCAGTACTTC.

This clone was seen once. The chain combines TRBV10-1 with TRBJ2-7; D possibly corresponds to TRBD1 (5 bases). V lost 8 bases to trimming and J lost 3 bases, with 14 bases between them. Germline lookup yields CDR1 WNHNN and CDR2 SYGVQD (reference sequence). The CDR3 is 13 residues long. The CDR3 reads CASHVQGYYEQYF. In nucleotides, the CDR3 is TGCGCCAGCCACGTCCAGGGTTACTACGAGCAGTACTTC.

V gene TRBV6-5 combines with J gene TRBJ1-1, with D tentatively TRBD1 (6 bases). V dropped 7 bases and J dropped 0 bases, with 12 bases sitting between them. Germline V gene sequence: CDR1 MNHEY, CDR2 SVGAGI. The CDR3 covers 14 residues. In DNA, the CDR3 is TGTGCCAGCACCCCGCCAGGGGTGAACACTGAAGCTTTCTTT. It specifies CASTPPGVNTEAFF.

Details on this clone: The junction departs from germline at one end; a sequencing error may be responsible. The gene calls are TRBV6-1 and TRBJ2-3; 12 bases line up with TRBD2. Germline V gives CDR1 MNHNS, CDR2 SASEGT. This CDR3 contains 17 residues. The CDR3 loop reads CASIERGLAGITDTQYF. In DNA form, the CDR3 reads TGTGCCAGCATTGAAAGAGGACTAGCGGGGATCACAGATACGCAGTATTTT.

The chain recombines TRBV27 with TRBJ1-1; 8 bases line up with TRBD1. CDR3 length: 13 residues. Trimming cost V 4 bases and J 11 bases; bases outside gene matches: 9. Germline V CDR1 and CDR2: MNHEY, SMNVEV (reference sequence). The CDR3 here is CASSWAGGLVAFF. The CDR3, as DNA: TGTGCCAGCAGTTGGGCAGGGGGCTTGGTTGCTTTCTTT.

This clone was found once. The genes are TRBV6-1 and TRBJ1-2; 10 bases agree with TRBD1. The ends lost 7 bases at V and 5 bases at J; junction bases unmatched: 4. The CDR3 contains 13 residues. The germline V gene encodes CDR1 MNHNS and CDR2 SASEGT. The CDR3 sequence: CASTRQGAYGYTF. The CDR3 coding sequence is TGTGCCAGCACTAGACAGGGGGCGTATGGCTACACCTTC.

This chain uses TRBV4-1 with TRBJ2-7; 8 bases are a match to TRBD2. The CDR3 loop spans 15 amino acids. In germline, CDR1 is MGHRA, CDR2 YSYEKL. The V gene end was trimmed by 2 bases and the J gene end by 2 bases; junction bases not matched to a gene: 5. CDR3: CASSQQPGLAYEQYF. The DNA for the CDR3 is TGCGCCAGCAGCCAACAACCGGGACTAGCCTACGAGCAGTACTTC.

The rearrangement links TRBV19 to TRBJ1-2; 9 bases align to TRBD1. V lost 3 bases, J lost 6 bases, and 5 bases stayed unmatched. The germline gives CDR1 LNHDA, CDR2 SQIVND (reference sequence). The CDR3 is made up of 14 amino acids. This CDR3 reads CASSISGQGDGYTF. The CDR3 DNA follows: TGTGCCAGTAGTATCTCGGGACAGGGAGATGGCTACACCTTC.

V gene TRBV19 combines with J gene TRBJ2-2, with 8 bases aligning to TRBD1. V was clipped by 5 bases and J by 3 bases; unmatched bases: 11. CDR1 and CDR2 (germline): LNHDA, SQIVND (reference sequence). CDR3 length: 17 amino acids. The CDR3 loop reads CASSVPLTGADTGELFF. The CDR3 nucleotides read TGTGCCAGTAGTGTCCCCCTGACAGGGGCCGACACCGGGGAGCTGTTTTTT.

The chain uses TRBV5-5 and TRBJ1-3; D uncertain. The germline V gene encodes CDR1 SGHKS and CDR2 YYEKEE (reference sequence). There are 17 residues in the CDR3. V was cut by 0 bases and J by 0 bases, with 13 bases left in between. The DNA for the CDR3 is TGTGCCAGCAGCTTGGCTTCCCACAGCATCTCTGGAAACACCATATATTTT. Residues: CASSLASHSISGNTIYF.

The gene calls are TRBV18 and TRBJ2-7; a weak D match, TRBD1 (6 bases). CDR1 is KGHSH, CDR2 LQKENI, per germline. CDR3 length equals 13 residues. V lost 3 bases and J lost 2, with 8 bases in between. For the CDR3, the DNA is TGTGCCAGCTCACCCGGGACACCCTACGAGCAGTACTTC. Translated: CASSPGTPYEQYF.

V gene TRBV27 combines with J gene TRBJ2-5, with 10 bases that match TRBD2. This CDR3 has 16 residues. Germline assignment: CDR1 MNHEY and CDR2 SMNVEV (reference sequence). Trimming took 7 bases from V and 5 from J; bases not matched to a gene: 13. The CDR3 bases are TGTGCCAGCAAAAGTGTAGCGGGGGGCCTTAAGGAGACCCAGTACTTC. Encoded protein: CASKSVAGGLKETQYF.

The chain joins TRBV11-2 to TRBJ2-2; D is unresolved. Germline CDR1 and CDR2: SGHAT and FQNNGV. Trimming took 5 bases from V and 1 from J, leaving 8 bases between them. The CDR3 runs to 14 residues. CDR3 protein: CASSALQNTGELFF. DNA of the CDR3: TGTGCCAGCAGCGCATTACAGAACACCGGGGAGCTGTTTTTT.

The CDR3 nucleotides read TGTGCCAGCTCACCAGAACAGGGCTACAATGAGCAGTTCTTC. It encodes CASSPEQGYNEQFF. The V and J genes are TRBV18 and TRBJ2-1; possible D gene TRBD1, 6 bases. The CDR3 length is 14 residues. Per germline, CDR1 KGHSH and CDR2 LQKENI. Trimming removed 2 bases from V and 3 bases from J, with 8 bases in between.

The chain carries TRBV28 and TRBJ2-2; 12 bases line up with TRBD2. The length of the CDR3 is 17 residues. The J segment lost 5 bases and the V segment lost 6 bases, leaving 10 bases of the junction unmatched. Germline loops: CDR1 MDHEN, CDR2 SYDVKM. The CDR3 loop is CASSRGGLAGGTGELFF. CDR3 DNA: TGTGCCAGCAGCCGAGGCGGGCTAGCGGGAGGGACCGGGGAGCTGTTTTTT.

The chain is built from TRBV10-3 and TRBJ1-2; D ambiguous. Germline V CDR1 and CDR2: ENHRY, SYGVKD. V dropped 5 bases and J dropped 9 bases, with 10 bases sitting between them. The CDR3 is 11 residues long. The CDR3 DNA sequence: TGTGCCATCAGTTCCGGGAAGAGCTACACCTTC. Its protein is CAISSGKSYTF.

V gene TRBV5-8 combines with J gene TRBJ2-7; 9 bases fit TRBD2. The germline CDR1 and CDR2 sequences are SGHTS and YDEGEE. The CDR3 totals 17 residues. J gave up 8 bases and V 0 bases, and 15 bases lay outside the gene matches. The CDR3: CASSLEERGATYFKQYF. CDR3 sequence (DNA): TGTGCCAGCAGCTTGGAGGAGCGGGGGGCGACCTACTTCAAGCAGTACTTC.

The rearrangement joins TRBV7-2 to TRBJ2-1, with 10 bases matching TRBD2. This CDR3 is 14 amino acids long. Unmatched junction bases numbered 4, after V lost 1 base and J lost 10 bases. Germline loops: CDR1 SGHTA, CDR2 FQGNSA. The CDR3 loop is CASSLDQLAGEQFF. CDR3 DNA: TGTGCCAGCAGCTTAGATCAACTAGCGGGGGAGCAGTTCTTC.

The V gene is TRBV15, the J gene TRBJ1-5; TRBD1 is a possible D gene (5 bases). V was cut by 9 bases and J by 0 bases, with 9 bases left in between. The CDR3 totals 13 residues. Looked up from germline, CDR1 is LNHNV and CDR2 is YYDKDF (reference sequence). The CDR3: CATRQFSNQPQHF. The CDR3 bases are TGTGCCACACGACAGTTTAGCAATCAGCCCCAGCATTTT.

The chain employs TRBV10-3 and TRBJ2-1; TRBD2 aligns across 7 bases. V gave up 6 bases and J gave up 4 bases; unmatched junction bases: 3. The CDR3 has 13 residues. CDR1 is ENHRY, CDR2 SYGVKD, per germline. The CDR3 region has the DNA TGTGCCATCAGGGGGGGGGAATACAATGAGCAGTTCTTC. It encodes CAIRGGEYNEQFF.

This chain uses TRBV30 with TRBJ2-5, with no clear D. CDR3 length: 12 residues. V lost 1 base, J lost 7 bases, and 10 bases lay in between. The germline gives CDR1 GTSNPN, CDR2 SVGIG (reference sequence). The CDR3 region is CAWSDVRRTQYF. In DNA, the CDR3 is TGTGCCTGGAGTGACGTGCGGCGGACCCAGTACTTC. The variable domain in full, with the rest retrieved from reference TRBV30 and TRBJ2-5, is SQTIHQWPATLVQPVGSPLSLECTVEGTSNPNLYWYRQAAGRGLQLLFYSVGIGQISSEVPQNLSASRPQDRQFILSSKKLLLSDSGFYLCAWSDVRRTQYFGPGTRLLVL.

The CDR3 spells CASSFLGSGPYNEQFF. The CDR3 DNA follows: TGTGCCAGTAGTTTCCTGGGTAGCGGGCCCTACAATGAGCAGTTCTTC. The chain couples TRBV19 to TRBJ2-1, with TRBD2 matching 7 bases. Germline lookup yields CDR1 LNHDA and CDR2 SQIVND (reference sequence). CDR3 length: 16 amino acids. J was trimmed by 2 bases and V by 5 bases; bases with no gene match: 9.

The rearrangement joins TRBV6-6 to TRBJ2-7; TRBD2 matches at 9 bases. CDR3 size: 16 residues. J lost 5 bases, V lost 6 bases, and 14 bases had no gene match. Germline V CDR1 and CDR2: MNHNY, SVGAGI (reference sequence). Written as DNA, the CDR3 is TGTGCCAGCAGCCCCCCCCGGCGGGGGGGCCTCGACGAGCAGTACTTC. Amino acids: CASSPPRRGGLDEQYF.

The chain links TRBV7-3 to TRBJ2-2, with 15 bases lining up with TRBD2. The CDR3 runs 16 residues. Germline V gene lookup returns CDR1 SGHTA and CDR2 FQGTGA. Trimming took 5 bases from V and 7 from J; bases not matched to a gene: 5. CDR3 sequence: CASSRTSGGAGGELFF. The CDR3 DNA reads TGTGCCAGCAGCAGGACTAGCGGGGGGGCCGGCGGGGAGCTGTTTTTT.

CDR3 nucleotide sequence: TGTGCCAGCACACCCTTCGCAGGGACAGGGATGAGCAATCAGCCCCAGCATTTT. It codes for CASTPFAGTGMSNQPQHF. The rearrangement joins TRBV7-8 to TRBJ1-5, with TRBD1 matching over 9 bases. Germline V CDR1 and CDR2: SGHVS, FQNEAQ. This CDR3 has 18 residues. V dropped 7 bases and J dropped 1; count of bases not matched to a gene: 14. The entire variable domain, with the rest obtained from reference TRBV7-8 and TRBJ1-5, is as follows: GAGVSQSPRYKVAKRGQDVALRCDPISGHVSLFWYQQALGQGPEFLTYFQNEAQLDKSGLPSDRFFAERPEGSVSTLKIQRTQQEDSAVYLCASTPFAGTGMSNQPQHFGDGTRLSIL.